Listed below are T cell receptor beta chains from one sample, sequenced in a study of blood T cell repertoires in COVID-19. Sequencing was performed with immunoSEQ multiplex PCR; in TCRdb, only in-frame clones are kept and a portion is missing. The profile shows 28,000 or so clones, 88% of them singletons. Source material: peripheral blood. The receptors stem from a woman between 45 and 60 years old with active COVID-19. Both conserved end residues are trimmed from each CDR3.

J gene | V gene | CDR3 protein
TRBJ2-7 | TRBV5-4 | ASSYGTGMINEQY
TRBJ2-7 | TRBV12-2 | ARMTVLRYEQY
TRBJ2-3 | TRBV30 | AWRFTGGTDTQY
TRBJ1-2 | TRBV24-1 | ATSDLPGQGDGYT
TRBJ2-7 | TRBV4-2 | ASSQEAASGNNFYEQY
TRBJ1-1 | TRBV28 | ASTSGQLNTEAF
TRBJ1-5 | TRBV6-5 | ASRGTVNSNQPQH
TRBJ2-5 | TRBV3-1/TRBV3-2 | ASSPGLAEETQY
TRBJ1-1 | TRBV2 | ASSGGFTEAF
TRBJ1-2 | TRBV30 | AWSATTGGGYGYT
TRBJ1-2 | TRBV5-5 | ASSTGQRMLGYYGYT
TRBJ1-3 | TRBV5-1 | ASSSQGQGAGNTIY
TRBJ1-2 | TRBV10-2 | ASSPSGRGNYGYT
TRBJ1-4 | TRBV5-6 | ASSLGQGIQLF
TRBJ2-3 | TRBV7-3 | ASSPDRSTDTQY
TRBJ2-7 | TRBV5-6 | ASSLGRGHEQY
TRBJ2-2 | TRBV4-1 | ASSHGLTGGPGELF
TRBJ2-2 | TRBV5-6 | ASSGQDGELF
TRBJ2-7 | TRBV5-1 | ASSLDLAGGLIPYEQY
TRBJ1-5 | TRBV28 | ASTRGQVNQPQH
TRBJ1-1 | TRBV30 | ARTTGQRNTEAF
TRBJ2-3 | TRBV5-1 | ASSLATATDTQY
TRBJ2-5 | TRBV5-6 | ASSSDRAQETQY
TRBJ2-7 | TRBV19 | ASSRGTGLAYEQY
TRBJ2-2 | TRBV5-6 | ASSLDRGFTGELF
TRBJ1-2 | TRBV28 | ASTRDRGGGYT
TRBJ2-3 | TRBV28 | ASRWTDATQY